What follows is one T cell receptor beta chain and its context. The antigen is undetermined. Sequencing relied on immunoSEQ assay v3.0, run at survey level. Clones were sequenced by immunoSEQ multiplex PCR, and TCRdb holds only the in-frame ones, with some missing. The table shows some 29,000 clones, with 78% occurring only once. Losses at the gene ends were 4 bases for V and 3 bases for J; bases not matched to a gene: 4. The CDR3 is 15 amino acids. Per the germline V gene, CDR1 is MNHNS and CDR2 is SASEGT. The samples, holding roughly 1-11 million cryopreserved PBMC, were thawed before DNA extraction was carried out. The sample comes from a study of long-term antiretroviral therapy in people with HIV. Findings of the study overall: HIV repertoires had narrower CDR3 length ranges than controls. Older ART regimens may have been in use when blood was drawn between the mid-2000s and the late 2010s.

This chain links TRBV6-1 with TRBJ2-5; TRBD2 matches 11 bases. This sequence originates from a man aged 18 to 30 with HIV. The source material was unsorted PBMCs, sampled 1.5 years before starting antiretroviral therapy. CDR3 bases: TGTGCCAGCAGTGGGGGGACTAGCGGTGAAGAGACCCAGTACTTC. Encoded protein: CASSGGTSGEETQYF.